The 30 T cell receptor beta chains below all came from one sample that was sequenced in a study of naive and memory T cell subsets. Overall study results and limits: A few larger clonotypes appeared in naive repertoires, especially CD8, possibly memory cells re-expressing CD45RA.

These receptors' antigens are unknown. Two oligonucleotides, mixed equimolar, formed the beta constant-region primer covering TRBC1 and TRBC2. Ligated cDNA was amplified by four rounds of PCR with nested alpha and beta constant-region primers and SP2. In TCRdb, the UMI-ligation and nested PCR reads were re-called with MiXCR into one record per CDR3 protein. The data show about 150,000 distinct CDR3 sequences, 22% seen once. Material for sequencing was naive CD4+ T cells from blood. The receptor set was obtained from a human donor in good health.

Only a few counts were recorded for this clonotype. This chain connects TRBV2 to TRBJ2-7; 14 nucleotides line up with TRBD2. CDR3 length: 17 residues. The junction had 5 bases not matched to a gene; V was cut back by 4 bases and J by 0 bases. CDR1 and CDR2 from the germline V gene are SNHLY and FYNNEI. The CDR3 here is CASSVTSGRASSYEQYF. The CDR3, as DNA: TGTGCCAGCAGTGTGACTAGCGGGAGGGCAAGCTCCTACGAGCAGTACTTC. The entire variable domain, with the rest obtained from reference TRBV2 and TRBJ2-7, is as follows: EPEVTQTPSHQVTQMGQEVILRCVPISNHLYFYWYRQILGQKVEFLVSFYNNEISEKSEIFDDQFSVERPDGSNFTLKIRSTKLEDSAMYFCASSVTSGRASSYEQYFGPGTRLTVT.

Many counts were recorded for this clonotype. The rearrangement links TRBV6-2 or TRBV6-3 to TRBJ2-2; 8 bases are shared with TRBD2. The CDR3 is 15 amino acids. The V segment lost 0 bases and the J segment 4 bases; nucleotides outside the gene matches: 1. The germline V gene has CDR1 MNHEY and CDR2 SVGEGT. CDR3 in amino acids: CASSYSAGGTGELFF. In nucleotides, the CDR3 is TGTGCCAGCAGTTACTCGGCGGGAGGCACCGGGGAGCTGTTTTTT.

This clonotype came up a few times. The V gene is TRBV29-1, the J gene TRBJ1-1; the match to TRBD1 covers 7 bases. This CDR3 is built from 15 residues. Germline loops: CDR1 SQVTM, CDR2 ANQGSEA. V trimming: 6 bases; J trimming: 2 bases; junction bases outside the gene matches: 12. The CDR3 spells CSVEKGAELNTEAFF. The CDR3 region has the DNA TGCAGCGTGGAAAAGGGGGCAGAACTAAACACTGAAGCTTTCTTT.

The V and J genes are TRBV5-1 and TRBJ1-4; D not certain. This CDR3 contains 17 residues. Germline CDR1 SGHRS, CDR2 YFSETQ. The V gene lost 0 bases and the J gene lost 3 bases, with 15 bases spanning the gap. This CDR3 is CASSLELFGGPNEKLFF. The CDR3 bases are TGCGCCAGCAGCTTGGAATTATTTGGAGGCCCTAATGAAAAACTGTTTTTT.

The chain carries TRBV29-1 and TRBJ2-5, with a tentative D call TRBD2 (6 bases). The CDR3 has 13 amino acids. CDR1 SQVTM and CDR2 ANQGSEA come from the germline V gene. Trimming cost V 6 bases and J 1 base, with 12 bases left between them. This CDR3 reads CSVGVGGQETQYF. The DNA for the CDR3 is TGCAGCGTGGGGGTGGGGGGCCAAGAGACCCAGTACTTC.

This chain links TRBV14 with TRBJ1-1, with D maybe TRBD1 (6 bases). Germline lookup yields CDR1 SGHDN and CDR2 FVKESK. Trimming took off 2 bases at V and 10 bases at J, with 17 bases between the two ends. The CDR3 has 14 amino acids. The CDR3 nucleotides are TGTGCCAGCAGCCAAAAGGCAGGGGTCGGCGGAGCTTTCTTT. Residues: CASSQKAGVGGAFF.

This clonotype was recorded many times. The rearrangement links TRBV6-5 to TRBJ1-2; perhaps TRBD1 as D (5 bases). Trimming left V 6 bases short and J 7 bases short, with 24 bases between. The CDR3 has 16 amino acids. Germline CDR1 and CDR2: MNHEY and SVGAGI. The CDR3 region is CASSPSTRTRQGGYTF. DNA of the CDR3: TGTGCCAGCAGCCCATCCACCCGGACCCGTCAGGGTGGCTACACCTTC.

V and J are TRBV28 and TRBJ2-7, with a weak D call TRBD2 (6 bases). From germline, CDR1 is MDHEN and CDR2 SYDVKM. This CDR3 comprises 13 residues. The V end lost 6 bases, the J end lost 2 bases, and 11 bases lay between the germline ends. DNA of the CDR3: TGTGCCAGCAGCGTCGGGAGACCCTACGAGCAGTACTTC. Amino acids: CASSVGRPYEQYF.

This clonotype came up a few times. V and J are TRBV7-9 and TRBJ2-1, with a weak D call TRBD2 (5 bases). CDR3 length: 16 residues. Germline V gives CDR1 SEHNR, CDR2 FQNEAQ (reference sequence). V was clipped by 2 bases and J by 0 bases, with 11 bases between them. The CDR3 DNA reads as TGTGCCAGCAGCTTAACCCGGGGTGGCTCCTACAATGAGCAGTTCTTC. The encoded protein is CASSLTRGGSYNEQFF. The whole variable domain, remainder taken from reference TRBV7-9 and TRBJ2-1, is DTGVSQNPRHKITKRGQNVTFRCDPISEHNRLYWYRQTLGQGPEFLTYFQNEAQLEKSRLLSDRFSAERPKGSFSTLEIQRTEQGDSAMYLCASSLTRGGSYNEQFFGPGTRLTVL.

The J gene is TRBJ1-2, the V gene TRBV7-9; D gene unclear. The V gene's germline CDR1 is SEHNR and CDR2 FQNEAQ (reference sequence). Trimming shortened V by 5 bases and J by 0 bases, and 16 bases separated the two germline ends. The CDR3 totals 16 residues. CDR3 sequence: CASSIPNLEANYGYTF. The CDR3 nucleotides read TGTGCCAGCAGCATCCCCAACCTGGAAGCTAACTATGGCTACACCTTC.

This clonotype was seen a few times. The chain uses TRBV6-5 and TRBJ2-2; no definite D call. This CDR3 region has 14 residues. V lost 3 bases and J 4 bases, leaving 9 bases between the germline ends. From germline, CDR1 is MNHEY and CDR2 SVGAGI. DNA of the CDR3: TGTGCCAGCAGTTATGGGCAGACCACCGGGGAGCTGTTTTTT. Its protein is CASSYGQTTGELFF.

There are a few counts of this clonotype. This rearrangement joins TRBV14 to TRBJ2-7; D assignment may be TRBD1 or TRBD2 (6 bases each). V was cut by 3 bases and J by 7 bases, with 25 bases left in between. This CDR3 comprises 17 residues. Germline CDR1 SGHDN, CDR2 FVKESK. The DNA of the CDR3 is TGTGCCAGCAGCCAGGACCCAAGAGAGGGAGGAGGGGGTGAGCAGTACTTC. It specifies CASSQDPREGGGGEQYF.

This clonotype was observed a few times. This chain joins TRBV24-1 and TRBJ2-3; 9 nucleotides match TRBD1. This CDR3 region has 16 residues. Germline CDR1 KGHDR, CDR2 SFDVKD. Trimming cost V 4 bases and J 2 bases; bases outside gene matches: 6. The CDR3 loop is CATSDGQGPYTDTQYF. DNA of the CDR3: TGTGCCACCAGTGACGGACAGGGGCCATACACAGATACGCAGTATTTT.

The chain employs TRBV20-1 and TRBJ2-4, with D uncertain. The CDR3 sequence is 13 residues long. Trimming removed 5 bases from V and 2 bases from J, with 10 bases in between. CDR1 and CDR2 from the germline V gene are DFQATT and SNEGSKA (reference sequence). The CDR3 DNA is TGCAGTGCTGGATGGTTAACCAAAAACATTCAGTACTTC. It encodes CSAGWLTKNIQYF.

This clonotype showed up just a few times. A junction boundary mismatches the germline segment, possibly from a read error. V and J are TRBV7-9 and TRBJ2-2; D possibly matches TRBD1 or TRBD2 (5 bases each). The V gene's germline CDR1 is SEHNR and CDR2 FQNEAQ (reference sequence). The CDR3 extends over 16 amino acids. For the CDR3, the DNA is TGTGCCAGCACCTTAGTTTTTTGGGACAACACCGGGGAGCTGTTTTTT. The encoded protein is CASTLVFWDNTGELFF.

The chain employs TRBV7-2 and TRBJ2-7, with 9 bases that match TRBD2. Germline-derived CDR1 and CDR2 are SGHTA and FQGNSA. Trimming cost V 0 bases and J 13 bases; bases outside gene matches: 10. The CDR3 has 14 residues. CDR3 region: CASSLAFGLATNYF. CDR3 in DNA: TGTGCCAGCAGCTTAGCTTTTGGACTAGCGACTAATTACTTC.

This chain uses TRBV7-8 with TRBJ2-3; a possible D gene is TRBD2 (5 bases). This CDR3 contains 16 residues. Germline CDR1 is SGHVS and CDR2 is FQNEAQ. V was shortened by 5 bases and J by 0 bases, with 15 bases between the two germline ends. CDR3 sequence reads: CASSPLGIPSTDTQYF. The CDR3 DNA follows: TGTGCCAGCAGCCCCCTCGGGATCCCTAGCACAGATACGCAGTATTTT.

The chain joins TRBV20-1 to TRBJ2-2, with TRBD2 identical over 14 bases. V lost 0 bases, J lost 5 bases, and 5 bases stayed unmatched. The CDR3 totals 17 residues. Germline lookup yields CDR1 DFQATT and CDR2 SNEGSKA (reference sequence). The CDR3 sequence is CSARDSGTSGSTGELFF. In DNA form, the CDR3 reads TGCAGTGCTAGAGACTCCGGGACTAGCGGGAGTACCGGGGAGCTGTTTTTT.

This clonotype was seen a handful of times. This chain uses TRBV7-9 with TRBJ2-1, with 8 bases aligning to TRBD1. This CDR3 contains 16 residues. Unmatched junction bases numbered 6, after V lost 5 bases and J lost 0 bases. The germline V gene has CDR1 SEHNR and CDR2 FQNEAQ (reference sequence). In DNA form, the CDR3 reads TGTGCCAGCAGCCCCGGACAGGGAAGCTCCTACAATGAGCAGTTCTTC. Its translation: CASSPGQGSSYNEQFF.

Comments on this clonotype: A much larger clone is a single base away; this may be a read error. The chain is built from TRBV28 and TRBJ2-7; D gene ambiguous. The CDR3 length is 12 residues. Looked up from germline, CDR1 is MDHEN and CDR2 is SYDVKM. CDR3 sequence reads: CDSSLQKRLQYF. The CDR3 nucleotides read TGTGACAGCAGTTTGCAGAAGAGATTACAGTACTTC.

This clonotype was counted ten times or more. The chain links TRBV6-6 to TRBJ2-7; D uncertain. Germline CDR1 MNHNY, CDR2 SVGAGI (reference sequence). The V gene lost 6 bases and the J gene lost 7 bases, with 13 bases spanning the gap. The CDR3 consists of 12 residues. DNA of the CDR3: TGTGCCAGCAGCCACCCCTTGGGGGAGCAGTACTTC. This codes for CASSHPLGEQYF.

V usage is TRBV7-2 and J usage is TRBJ2-7; D uncertain. CDR3 length: 15 amino acids. V lost 5 bases and J 4 bases, leaving 18 bases between the germline ends. In germline, CDR1 is SGHTA, CDR2 FQGNSA. CDR3 in DNA: TGTGCCAGCAGCCCCGGACGGCTGCTAGGGTACGAGCAGTACTTC. Its protein product is CASSPGRLLGYEQYF.

Remarks on this clonotype: This may be a read error, as it is one base from a much larger clone. The genes are TRBV10-3 and TRBJ2-3; 9 bases map to TRBD1. Germline values: CDR1 ENHRY, CDR2 SYGVKD. CDR3 length: 15 amino acids. Losses at the gene ends were 10 bases for V and 1 base for J; bases not matched to a gene: 9. The CDR3: CATNTGGPGTDTQYF. CDR3 DNA sequence: TGTGCCACCAACACAGGGGGCCCTGGCACAGATACGCAGTATTTT.

This clonotype was observed a handful of times. This chain uses TRBV9 with TRBJ2-2; D might be TRBD1 (5 bases). Trimming took 0 bases from V and 12 from J, leaving 18 bases between them. This CDR3 spans 15 amino acids. Germline lookup yields CDR1 SGDLS and CDR2 YYNGEE. The CDR3 bases are TGTGCCAGCAGCGTAGAAAGCAGGGCCTTCGCCAAGCTGTTTTTT. This gives the protein CASSVESRAFAKLFF.

This chain connects TRBV18 to TRBJ1-5; no clear D gene. This CDR3 has 16 residues. CDR1 and CDR2 from the germline V gene are KGHSH and LQKENI. Between the trimmed V and J ends, which lost 5 bases and 0 bases, there was a span of 14 bases. This CDR3 reads CASSTLDPDSNQPQHF. The CDR3 DNA is TGTGCCAGCTCAACACTTGACCCGGATAGCAATCAGCCCCAGCATTTT.

This clonotype occurred many times. The V call is TRBV6-5, the J call TRBJ2-3; maybe TRBD2 (6 bases). CDR3 length equals 14 residues. V was cut by 3 bases and J by 6 bases, with 13 bases left in between. The germline V gene has CDR1 MNHEY and CDR2 SVGAGI. The DNA of the CDR3 is TGTGCCAGCAGTTATTCTACCAGCGGGGATACGCAGTATTTT. It yields the protein CASSYSTSGDTQYF.

J is TRBJ2-7 and V is TRBV10-2; TRBD2 is a possible D gene (6 bases). V shed 0 bases and J shed 4 bases, with 16 bases lying between them. CDR3 length equals 16 residues. Germline V CDR1 and CDR2: WSHSY, SAAADI. CDR3 DNA: TGCGCCAGCAGTGAGTCGGCGGGGTCGTGGGCTTACGAGCAGTACTTC. This translates into CASSESAGSWAYEQYF.

The rearrangement joins TRBV20-1 to TRBJ1-4; a weak D match, TRBD1 (6 bases). V was trimmed by 6 bases and J by 10 bases, leaving 18 bases between them. There are 13 residues in the CDR3. Per the germline V gene, CDR1 is DFQATT and CDR2 is SNEGSKA (reference sequence). CDR3 sequence reads: CSAGGGFAGKLFF. CDR3 nucleotide sequence: TGCAGTGCAGGGGGGGGTTTTGCCGGAAAACTGTTTTTT.

This clonotype was counted many times. This chain uses TRBV18 with TRBJ2-5, with D uncertain. The germline gives CDR1 KGHSH, CDR2 LQKENI. This CDR3 contains 12 residues. The V gene lost 0 bases and the J gene lost 8 bases, with 7 bases spanning the gap. The DNA for the CDR3 is TGTGCCAGCTCACCACCGGTAGGAACCCAGTACTTC. Translated: CASSPPVGTQYF.

The chain carries TRBV7-9 and TRBJ2-1; TRBD2 agrees at 13 bases. V lost 3 bases to trimming and J lost 5 bases; unmatched junction nucleotides: 4. The CDR3 runs 16 residues. CDR1 is SEHNR, CDR2 FQNEAQ, per germline (reference sequence). CDR3 sequence: CASSFGLAGAHNEQFF. The CDR3 DNA sequence: TGTGCCAGCAGCTTCGGACTAGCGGGAGCACACAATGAGCAGTTCTTC.